Below are 15 T cell receptor beta chains sequenced from a single sample in a study of blood T cell repertoires in COVID-19. Libraries were prepared by immunoSEQ multiplex PCR; TCRdb keeps only in-frame clonotypes and omits some of them. The sample yields 200,000 to 300,000 clones, about 83% seen once. Sequencing used peripheral blood. The source of these receptors is a woman older than 75 with COVID-19, enrolled during active disease.

This chain uses TRBV20-1 with TRBJ2-7, with 7 bases fitting TRBD1. The V gene end was trimmed by 2 bases and the J gene end by 6 bases; junction bases not matched to a gene: 1. The CDR3 runs to 11 residues. In germline, CDR1 is DFQATT, CDR2 SNEGSKA (reference sequence). CDR3 sequence (DNA): TGCAGTGCTAGACGGACAGGCGAGCAGTACGTC. This gives the protein CSARRTGEQYV.

V gene TRBV5-1 combines with J gene TRBJ1-2; 10 bases map to TRBD1. The CDR3 length is 16 residues. Germline lookup yields CDR1 SGHRS and CDR2 YFSETQ. V gave up 2 bases and J gave up 3 bases; unmatched junction bases: 7. CDR3 coding DNA: TGCGCCAGCAGCTTAAGACAGGGGGCGTCGGACTATGGCTACACCTTC. Translating it yields CASSLRQGASDYGYTF.

The chain recombines TRBV11-3 with TRBJ2-5; 13 nucleotides line up with TRBD2. The CDR3 sequence is 15 residues long. V lost 5 bases and J lost 6; bases outside the gene matches: 6. Germline V lookup: CDR1 SGHNT, CDR2 YENEEA. The CDR3 protein is CASSLGTSGEKTQYF. The CDR3 DNA reads as TGTGCCAGCAGCCTTGGGACTAGCGGGGAAAAGACCCAGTACTTC.

The chain combines TRBV7-2 with TRBJ1-2; the match to TRBD1 covers 7 bases. Germline V gene sequence: CDR1 SGHTA, CDR2 FQGNSA. J gave up 3 bases and V 6 bases, and 7 bases lay outside the gene matches. The CDR3 runs to 14 residues. The CDR3 DNA is TGTGCCAGCAGTGGGACAGATCGCCACTATGGCTACACCTTC. Amino acids: CASSGTDRHYGYTF.

The rearrangement links TRBV6-5 to TRBJ2-7, with D perhaps TRBD2 (5 bases). The CDR3 covers 14 residues. Germline V CDR1 and CDR2: MNHEY, SVGAGI. V lost 7 bases to trimming and J lost 0 bases, with 13 bases between them. The CDR3 spells CASTTTRGSYEQYV. CDR3 nucleotides: TGTGCCAGCACCACGACACGGGGCTCCTACGAGCAGTACGTC.

The rearrangement joins TRBV27 to TRBJ2-7; no clear D. This CDR3 comprises 15 residues. Trimming left V 5 bases short and J 2 bases short, with 16 bases between. Looked up from germline, CDR1 is MNHEY and CDR2 is SMNVEV (reference sequence). The CDR3 is CASSPLGPTAYEQYV. Written as DNA, the CDR3 is TGTGCCAGCAGTCCCCTGGGCCCTACTGCCTACGAGCAGTACGTC.

The CDR3 nucleotides are TGCGCCAGCAGCCAAGGAGGTAGCGGGGTCGGGGATACGCAGTATTTT. Protein product: CASSQGGSGVGDTQYF. The chain has TRBV4-1 and TRBJ2-3; 8 nucleotides align to TRBD2. From germline, CDR1 is MGHRA and CDR2 YSYEKL. The length of the CDR3 is 16 residues. V was pared by 1 base and J by 6 bases, with 9 bases of the junction left unmatched.

The V call is TRBV19, the J call TRBJ2-1, with 11 bases aligning to TRBD2. Germline V gives CDR1 LNHDA, CDR2 SQIVND (reference sequence). This CDR3 is built from 12 residues. V gave up 6 bases and J gave up 10 bases; unmatched junction bases: 2. In DNA, the CDR3 is TGTGCCAGTAGGGGGACTAGCGGAGAGCAGTTCTTC. Its translation: CASRGTSGEQFF.

The genes are TRBV20-1 and TRBJ1-2; D remains ambiguous. Germline lookup yields CDR1 DFQATT and CDR2 SNEGSKA (reference sequence). This CDR3 comprises 10 residues. The V gene lost 4 bases and the J gene lost 8 bases, with 8 bases spanning the gap. CDR3: CSAKQTGYTF. The CDR3 nucleotides are TGCAGTGCTAAACAAACGGGCTACACCTTC.

The V and J genes are TRBV6-2 or TRBV6-3 and TRBJ1-1; D is possibly TRBD1 (5 bases). The germline V gene has CDR1 MNHEY and CDR2 SVGEGT. The V and J ends lost 5 bases and 2 bases respectively, with 15 bases between them. The CDR3 has 15 residues. The CDR3 loop is CASSGQRGLNTEAFF. CDR3 bases: TGTGCCAGCAGTGGACAACGGGGGTTAAACACTGAAGCTTTCTTT.

The chain's CDR3 is CASSVSYSYEQYF. CDR3 sequence (DNA): TGTGCCAGCAGTGTAAGTTACAGCTACGAGCAGTACTTC. The V and J genes are TRBV2 and TRBJ2-7; D call uncertain. Germline V gene lookup returns CDR1 SNHLY and CDR2 FYNNEI. The CDR3 is 13 residues long. Trimming took off 4 bases at V and 3 bases at J, with 10 bases between the two ends. The whole variable domain, remainder taken from reference TRBV2 and TRBJ2-7, is EPEVTQTPSHQVTQMGQEVILRCVPISNHLYFYWYRQILGQKVEFLVSFYNNEISEKSEIFDDQFSVERPDGSNFTLKIRSTKLEDSAMYFCASSVSYSYEQYFGPGTRLTVT.

The chain recombines TRBV14 with TRBJ1-2; 7 nucleotides agree with TRBD1. Germline V gene sequence: CDR1 SGHDN, CDR2 FVKESK. This CDR3 region has 14 residues. V trimming: 1 base; J trimming: 4 bases; junction bases outside the gene matches: 3. The CDR3 region is CASSQGTGPYGYTF. Written as DNA, the CDR3 is TGTGCCAGCAGCCAAGGGACAGGCCCCTATGGCTACACCTTC. The variable domain in full, completed from reference TRBV14 and TRBJ1-2, reads EAGVTQFPSHSVIEKGQTVTLRCDPISGHDNLYWYRRVMGKEIKFLLHFVKESKQDESGMPNNRFLAERTGGTYSTLKVQPAELEDSGVYFCASSQGTGPYGYTFGSGTRLTVV.

The chain uses TRBV5-1 and TRBJ2-2, with D maybe TRBD1 (7 bases). The CDR3 length is 16 residues. V lost 3 bases and J lost 1, with 13 bases in between. Per the germline V gene, CDR1 is SGHRS and CDR2 is YFSETQ. CDR3 loop: CASSSYRGGNTGELFF. The CDR3 DNA reads TGCGCCAGCAGCTCCTACAGGGGAGGGAACACCGGGGAGCTGTTTTTT.

On this clone: Other nucleotide sequences in the sample specify the same CDR3. The chain links TRBV3-1 (or the pseudogene TRBV3-2) to TRBJ1-1; D gene unclear. From germline, CDR1 is LGHDT and CDR2 YNNKEL (reference sequence). CDR3 size: 14 residues. The germline V and J ends were trimmed by 1 base and 0 bases, with 6 bases remaining between them. CDR3 region: CASSQAGMNTEAFF. The CDR3 nucleotides are TGTGCCAGCAGCCAAGCGGGTATGAACACTGAAGCTTTCTTT.

The chain carries TRBV9 and TRBJ1-6; 7 bases are shared with TRBD1. CDR1 is SGDLS, CDR2 YYNGEE, per germline. The CDR3 consists of 13 residues. With V trimmed by 3 bases and J by 12 bases, 6 bases remained unmatched. The CDR3 here is CASSGNQGGPLHF. CDR3 nucleotide sequence: TGTGCCAGCAGCGGGAACCAGGGGGGACCCCTCCACTTT.